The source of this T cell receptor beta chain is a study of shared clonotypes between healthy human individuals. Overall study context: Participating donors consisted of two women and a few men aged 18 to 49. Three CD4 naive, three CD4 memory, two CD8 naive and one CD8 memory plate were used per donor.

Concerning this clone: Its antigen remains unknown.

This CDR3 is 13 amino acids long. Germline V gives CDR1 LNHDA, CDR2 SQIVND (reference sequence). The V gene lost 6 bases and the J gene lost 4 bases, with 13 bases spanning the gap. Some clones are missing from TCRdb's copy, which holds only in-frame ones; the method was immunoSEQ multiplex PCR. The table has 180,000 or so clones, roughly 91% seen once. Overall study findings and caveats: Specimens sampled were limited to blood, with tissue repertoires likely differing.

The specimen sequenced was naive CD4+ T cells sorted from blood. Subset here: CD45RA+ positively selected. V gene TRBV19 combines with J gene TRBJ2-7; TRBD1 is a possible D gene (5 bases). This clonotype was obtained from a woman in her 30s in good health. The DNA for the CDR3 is TGTGCCAGTAGCAGGGAACCTACTTACGAGCAGTACTTC. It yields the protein CASSREPTYEQYF.